The entry that follows covers one T cell receptor beta chain sequence. The antigen remains undetermined. One end of the junction fails to match germline, which may point to a read error. These data originate in a study of blood T cells in healthy people across ages. Broader study findings: PBMCs left unsorted prevented a conclusive naive versus antigen-experienced comparison.

Per individual sample, total RNA of at least 5.5 micrograms was extracted. It was with a sample-barcoded 5' primer and a J-beta primer mix that a second PCR of about 7 to 12 cycles was run. TCRdb recomputed calls from the 5' RACE reads with MiXCR, one row per CDR3 protein. The sample has fewer than 800,000 distinct CDR3 sequences, roughly 25% seen once; the top ten hold 9.4%. This CDR3 has 15 amino acids. Germline CDR1 is LNHDA and CDR2 is SQIVND (reference sequence). These data also featured in a second study, about T cells of mothers and their children. That report adds: Whether related or unrelated, pairs show similar shaping of TCR recombination output by thymic selection.

The receptor was isolated from a boy aged 10-17 years in good health. Material: blood. This chain connects TRBV19 to TRBJ2-5; possibly TRBD2 for D (6 bases). The CDR3 DNA reads as TGTGCCAGTAGTATGGGGGGTGGGTTTCAGGAGACCCAGCACTTC. Translated: CASSMGGGFQETQHF. The whole variable domain, remainder taken from reference TRBV19 and TRBJ2-5, is DGGITQSPKYLFRKEGQNVTLSCEQNLNHDAMYWYRQDPGQGLRLIYYSQIVNDFQKGDIAEGYSVSREKKESFPLTVTSAQKNPTAFYLCASSMGGGFQETQHFGPGTRLLVL.